This T cell receptor (beta chain) was captured in a study of T-cell memory formation after mild COVID-19. Study background: There were largely donor-specific TCR clusters. Whole-study findings and limits: CD4+ contracting clones were mainly CM and EM; CD8+ ones, EMRA. Whereas later expanders leaned CD4+, clones contracting day 15 to 85 showed a balanced CD4/CD8 makeup.

From the 5' RACE reads, TCRdb called clonotypes with MiXCR, one entry per CDR3 protein. The table shows 180,000 or so distinct CDR3 sequences, with approximately 10% occurring only once. To note about this clonotype: The antigen remains unidentified.

CDR1 is SGHTA, CDR2 FQGNSA, per germline. The V gene lost 5 bases and the J gene lost 0 bases, with 23 bases spanning the gap. The CDR3 sequence is 19 residues long. The chain uses TRBV7-2 and TRBJ2-1; D might be TRBD2 (7 bases). Sequencing input: PBMCs or a T cell subset sorted from them (not recorded which). This receptor was obtained from a young man who had mild COVID-19 (a few samples of this study predate the infection). Cell type and time point are not known. This CDR3 is CASSRPLDGRGRSYNEQFF. In DNA, the CDR3 is TGTGCCAGCAGCCGTCCACTCGACGGGCGGGGGCGCTCCTACAATGAGCAGTTCTTC. Based on the CDR3 plus reference TRBV7-2 and TRBJ2-1, the full variable domain is GAGVSQSPSNKVTEKGKDVELRCDPISGHTALYWYRQSLGQGLEFLIYFQGNSAPDKSGLPSDRFSAERTGGSVSTLTIQRTQQEDSAVYLCASSRPLDGRGRSYNEQFFGPGTRLTVL.